Listed below are T cell receptor beta chains from one sample, sequenced in a study of CD8 T cells in ankylosing spondylitis. TCRdb re-derived calls from the 5' RACE reads in MiXCR, one entry per CDR3 protein. The repertoire consists of about 210,000 distinct CDR3 sequences, with approximately 7.4% occurring once and the leading ten covering approximately 14%. Specimen: blood, either unsorted or a sorted T cell fraction (not recorded which). Receptors originate from a male donor with ankylosing spondylitis. Both conserved end residues are part of each CDR3. Fields, in order: D gene, clone size, V gene, J gene, CDR3 DNA, CDR3 protein. The D gene is left open where the match is weak. Clone size appears in some rows only: once, few, many, or a class for an expanded clone.

D gene: .; clone size: many; V gene: TRBV7-9; J gene: TRBJ2-7; CDR3 DNA: TGTGCCAGCAGCTTAGTCAACTCCTACGAGCAGTACTTC; CDR3 protein: CASSLVNSYEQYF
D gene: TRBD1; clone size: few; V gene: TRBV19; J gene: TRBJ2-1; CDR3 DNA: TGTGCCAGTACTGAGACAGGGCGATACAATGAGCAGTTCTTC; CDR3 protein: CASTETGRYNEQFF
D gene: .; clone size: many; V gene: TRBV4-1; J gene: TRBJ2-2; CDR3 DNA: TGCGCCAGCAGCCCCGAGGGAGTCAACACCGGGGAGCTGTTTTTT; CDR3 protein: CASSPEGVNTGELFF
D gene: .; clone size: many; V gene: TRBV15; J gene: TRBJ1-2; CDR3 DNA: TGTGCCACCAGCAGCAGGGAAACAAGCTATGGCTACACCTTC; CDR3 protein: CATSSRETSYGYTF
D gene: TRBD1; clone size: few; V gene: TRBV20-1; J gene: TRBJ1-4; CDR3 DNA: TGCAGTGCTAGAGGGGCGGGACAGGGGAATGAAAAACTGTTTTTT; CDR3 protein: CSARGAGQGNEKLFF
D gene: TRBD1; clone size: few; V gene: TRBV4-1; J gene: TRBJ1-2; CDR3 DNA: TGCGCCAGCAGCCAACTCCCCGCAGGGGGCTATGGCTACACCTTC; CDR3 protein: CASSQLPAGGYGYTF
D gene: TRBD1; clone size: many; V gene: TRBV7-2; J gene: TRBJ2-7; CDR3 DNA: TGTGCCAGCAGCGGGAGCGGACAGGGCCCTTACGAGCAGTACTTC; CDR3 protein: CASSGSGQGPYEQYF
D gene: .; clone size: many; V gene: TRBV7-2; J gene: TRBJ1-2; CDR3 DNA: TGTGCCAGCAGCTTCGGGGGCCACTATGGCTACACCTTC; CDR3 protein: CASSFGGHYGYTF
D gene: .; clone size: many; V gene: TRBV6-6; J gene: TRBJ1-1; CDR3 DNA: TGTGCCAGCAGTTACGCCCCTGAAGCTTTCTTT; CDR3 protein: CASSYAPEAFF
D gene: TRBD2; clone size: few; V gene: TRBV6-2/TRBV6-3; J gene: TRBJ2-7; CDR3 DNA: TGTGCCAGCAGTTCTCCCACCGGGACTAGCGCCTACGAGCAGTACTTC; CDR3 protein: CASSSPTGTSAYEQYF
D gene: .; clone size: many; V gene: TRBV10-2; J gene: TRBJ2-2; CDR3 DNA: TGCGCCAGCACTACTCGGACAAGCTCGTTCGGGGAGCTGTTTTTT; CDR3 protein: CASTTRTSSFGELFF
D gene: TRBD1; clone size: few; V gene: TRBV4-2; J gene: TRBJ2-1; CDR3 DNA: TGTGCCAGCAGCCAAGGTCTGAGGGACAGGGGGCCGAGTGAGCAGTTCTTC; CDR3 protein: CASSQGLRDRGPSEQFF
D gene: TRBD1; clone size: many; V gene: TRBV7-9; J gene: TRBJ1-4; CDR3 DNA: TGTGCCAGCAGCTACTCGGGGACAGGGTGGACTAATGAAAAACTGTTTTTT; CDR3 protein: CASSYSGTGWTNEKLFF
D gene: .; clone size: few; V gene: TRBV7-3; J gene: TRBJ2-1; CDR3 DNA: TGTGCCAGCAGCTTCCGGGCCGACAATGAGCAGTTCTTC; CDR3 protein: CASSFRADNEQFF
D gene: TRBD1; clone size: many; V gene: TRBV10-3; J gene: TRBJ1-1; CDR3 DNA: TGTGCCGTGAGACTAGGACAGGCATCCTCCATGAACACTGAAGCTTTCTTT; CDR3 protein: CAVRLGQASSMNTEAFF
D gene: .; clone size: many; V gene: TRBV9; J gene: TRBJ1-5; CDR3 DNA: TGTGCCAGCAGCGGCGGGGCATCCAATCAGCCCCAGCATTTT; CDR3 protein: CASSGGASNQPQHF
D gene: .; clone size: many; V gene: TRBV7-9; J gene: TRBJ1-1; CDR3 DNA: TGTGCCAGCAGCTTAGTGGGGCGGGGGGCGCGGGACACTGAAGCTTTCTTT; CDR3 protein: CASSLVGRGARDTEAFF
D gene: .; clone size: .; V gene: TRBV7-9; J gene: TRBJ2-1; CDR3 DNA: TGTGCCAGCAGCTTAGGTGGGCGGGGTCCGAGCAATGAGCAGTTCTTC; CDR3 protein: CASSLGGRGPSNEQFF
D gene: .; clone size: .; V gene: TRBV27; J gene: TRBJ2-7; CDR3 DNA: TGTGCCAGCACGGCGCGGACCGGAGGCTCCTACGAGCAGTACTTC; CDR3 protein: CASTARTGGSYEQYF
D gene: .; clone size: .; V gene: TRBV7-2; J gene: TRBJ2-4; CDR3 DNA: TGTGCCAGCAGCTTAGTAGCCGGGGTCAAAAACATTCAGTACTTC; CDR3 protein: CASSLVAGVKNIQYF
D gene: .; clone size: many; V gene: TRBV28; J gene: TRBJ2-7; CDR3 DNA: TGTGCCAGCAGTTCACCTTTCCGGGACATTTCCTACGAGCAGTACTTC; CDR3 protein: CASSSPFRDISYEQYF
D gene: .; clone size: .; V gene: TRBV11-2; J gene: TRBJ2-1; CDR3 DNA: TGTGCCAGCAGCTCGGAGCAGGGCTCCTACAATGAGCAGTTCTTC; CDR3 protein: CASSSEQGSYNEQFF
D gene: .; clone size: few; V gene: TRBV5-1; J gene: TRBJ2-5; CDR3 DNA: TGCGCCAGCAGCTTGGATATAACGGGGAGGGAGACCCAGTACTTC; CDR3 protein: CASSLDITGRETQYF
D gene: TRBD2; clone size: .; V gene: TRBV10-3; J gene: TRBJ2-1; CDR3 DNA: TGTGCCATCAGTGAGCCCAGCATAGCGGGAGTTGTTAATGAGCAGTTCTTC; CDR3 protein: CAISEPSIAGVVNEQFF
D gene: .; clone size: many; V gene: TRBV7-8; J gene: TRBJ2-5; CDR3 DNA: TGTGCCAGCAGCTTGGCCCCTATACAACAAGAGACCCAGTACTTC; CDR3 protein: CASSLAPIQQETQYF
D gene: TRBD1; clone size: many; V gene: TRBV7-8; J gene: TRBJ1-5; CDR3 DNA: TGTGCCAGCAGCCTCGGGACAGACTATAGCAATCAGCCCCAGCATTTT; CDR3 protein: CASSLGTDYSNQPQHF
D gene: .; clone size: few; V gene: TRBV7-6; J gene: TRBJ2-3; CDR3 DNA: TGTGCCAGCAGCTTAGGAGTCCTAACAGATACGCAGTATTTT; CDR3 protein: CASSLGVLTDTQYF
D gene: TRBD2; clone size: many; V gene: TRBV29-1; J gene: TRBJ2-7; CDR3 DNA: TGCAGCGTTGGGGACTACCCGAACACCTACGAGCAGTACTTC; CDR3 protein: CSVGDYPNTYEQYF
D gene: .; clone size: many; V gene: TRBV4-2; J gene: TRBJ1-1; CDR3 DNA: TGTGCCAGCAGCCCCATAGGGGGGAATCCTGAAGCTTTCTTT; CDR3 protein: CASSPIGGNPEAFF
D gene: .; clone size: .; V gene: TRBV5-6; J gene: TRBJ2-1; CDR3 DNA: TGTGCCAGCAGCCTGTACTCGGGGTACAATGAGCAGTTCTTC; CDR3 protein: CASSLYSGYNEQFF
D gene: .; clone size: .; V gene: TRBV10-1; J gene: TRBJ2-7; CDR3 DNA: TGCGCCAGCAGTGGGACCCATTTCGACAAGCAGTACTTC; CDR3 protein: CASSGTHFDKQYF
D gene: .; clone size: few; V gene: TRBV12-2; J gene: TRBJ1-1; CDR3 DNA: TGTGCAAGTCGCGCCTGGAAAACTGAAGCTTTCTTT; CDR3 protein: CASRAWKTEAFF
D gene: TRBD2; clone size: few; V gene: TRBV4-1; J gene: TRBJ2-7; CDR3 DNA: TGCGCCAGCAGCCAGCGGGAGGGCCTCCTCTACGAGCAGTACTTC; CDR3 protein: CASSQREGLLYEQYF
D gene: .; clone size: many; V gene: TRBV7-9; J gene: TRBJ2-7; CDR3 DNA: TGTGCCAGCAGCTTAGCGCCAGGGGATCGCGAGCAGTACTTC; CDR3 protein: CASSLAPGDREQYF
D gene: .; clone size: few; V gene: TRBV7-2; J gene: TRBJ2-5; CDR3 DNA: TGTGCCAGCAGCTTACTCGGGGGGCGCGGAGAGACCCAGTACTTC; CDR3 protein: CASSLLGGRGETQYF
D gene: .; clone size: many; V gene: TRBV9; J gene: TRBJ1-2; CDR3 DNA: TGTGCCAGCAGCGTAGATTTACAGTTCTATGGCTACACCTTC; CDR3 protein: CASSVDLQFYGYTF
D gene: .; clone size: many; V gene: TRBV7-2; J gene: TRBJ2-5; CDR3 DNA: TGTGCCAGCAGCTACCCGAGGGCAGGGAGCGAGACCCAGTACTTC; CDR3 protein: CASSYPRAGSETQYF
D gene: .; clone size: many; V gene: TRBV7-9; J gene: TRBJ1-1; CDR3 DNA: TGTGCCAGCACCACGATGGGAGCTGAAGCTTTCTTT; CDR3 protein: CASTTMGAEAFF
D gene: .; clone size: few; V gene: TRBV20-1; J gene: TRBJ1-2; CDR3 DNA: TGCAGTGCTAGAGATCCGGGCTATGGCTACACCTTC; CDR3 protein: CSARDPGYGYTF
D gene: TRBD2; clone size: .; V gene: TRBV2; J gene: TRBJ2-7; CDR3 DNA: TGTGCCACCTTTGGACTAGCGGCGACCTACGAGCAGTACTTC; CDR3 protein: CATFGLAATYEQYF
D gene: .; clone size: many; V gene: TRBV27; J gene: TRBJ1-5; CDR3 DNA: TGTGCCAGTGGCGGGAATAGCAATCAGCCCCAGCATTTT; CDR3 protein: CASGGNSNQPQHF
D gene: .; clone size: .; V gene: TRBV6-5; J gene: TRBJ1-2; CDR3 DNA: TGTGCCAGCAGTTACTCGATTGTACAGGGATACGGCTACACCTTC; CDR3 protein: CASSYSIVQGYGYTF
D gene: .; clone size: many; V gene: TRBV20-1; J gene: TRBJ2-7; CDR3 DNA: TGCAGTGCTAGTCTCGTCAGCCCTTACGAGCAGTACTTC; CDR3 protein: CSASLVSPYEQYF
D gene: .; clone size: many; V gene: TRBV28; J gene: TRBJ2-7; CDR3 DNA: TGTGCCAGCACTCCCCTAAGGACTTACAGCTCCTACGAGCAGTACTTC; CDR3 protein: CASTPLRTYSSYEQYF
D gene: .; clone size: many; V gene: TRBV6-6; J gene: TRBJ1-1; CDR3 DNA: TGTGCCAGCAGTCCCGGGACGGTGAACACTGAAGCTTTCTTT; CDR3 protein: CASSPGTVNTEAFF
D gene: TRBD1; clone size: few; V gene: TRBV5-1; J gene: TRBJ2-2; CDR3 DNA: TGCGCCAGCAGCCGGGACAGGGCGAACACCGGGGAGCTGTTTTTT; CDR3 protein: CASSRDRANTGELFF
D gene: TRBD1; clone size: many; V gene: TRBV6-1; J gene: TRBJ1-2; CDR3 DNA: TGTGCCAGCAGTCCAAGCCTACGGACAGGGGGCAACTATGGCTACACCTTC; CDR3 protein: CASSPSLRTGGNYGYTF